Each of the 3 T cell receptor beta chains below was sequenced from the same sample in a study of cytomegalovirus exposure and HLA in healthy donors. Profiled with immunoSEQ multiplex PCR; TCRdb holds only in-frame clones, not every one. The data contain 100,000 to 150,000 clones, around 90% of them singletons. Sequences were obtained from PBMCs. These receptors originate from a woman aged 18-29 years in good health and CMV-seronegative.

The chain couples TRBV28 to TRBJ1-6; 8 bases agree with TRBD1. Germline CDR1 and CDR2: MDHEN and SYDVKM. After removal of 6 bases from V and 10 bases from J, the junction contained 8 bases not matched to a gene. This CDR3 has 14 amino acids. CDR3 bases: TGTGCCAGCAGCCCAGGACAGGGAATATCACCCCTCCACTTT. It codes for CASSPGQGISPLHF.

J is TRBJ2-2 and V is TRBV6-6, with a possible D match to TRBD1 (5 bases). Germline assignment: CDR1 MNHNY and CDR2 SVGAGI (reference sequence). V lost 6 bases, J lost 0 bases, and 14 bases lay in between. The CDR3 has 16 residues. CDR3 loop: CASRPRTSANTGELFF. Here the CDR3 DNA reads TGTGCCAGCAGACCCCGGACATCCGCGAACACCGGGGAGCTGTTTTTT.

The chain recombines TRBV11-3 with TRBJ2-5; maybe TRBD1 (6 bases). The germline V gene encodes CDR1 SGHNT and CDR2 YENEEA. Trimming pared 5 bases from V and 4 bases from J, leaving 14 bases between. The CDR3 runs to 14 residues. CDR3 amino acids: CASSQQQGRETQYF. CDR3 DNA sequence: TGTGCCAGCAGCCAACAACAGGGTAGAGAGACCCAGTACTTC.